The T cell receptor (beta chain) described here comes from a study of CD8 T cells in ankylosing spondylitis. V trimming: 3 bases; J trimming: 4 bases; junction bases outside the gene matches: 3. CDR1 and CDR2 from the germline V gene are SGHTA and FQGNSA. CDR3 length: 16 amino acids. This clonotype was seen ten or more times. Antigen: not known. Study-wide results and caveats: Ankylosing spondylitis blood appeared to carry a characteristic TCR beta motif of several highly homologous variants.

TCRdb processed the 5' RACE reads anew with MiXCR; each CDR3 protein has one entry. The table has a few hundred thousand distinct CDR3 sequences, approximately 20% seen once. The clonotype was recovered from a male donor with ankylosing spondylitis. The sequenced sample was blood, either unsorted or a sorted T cell fraction (not recorded which). The rearrangement links TRBV7-2 to TRBJ2-2; 12 positions agree with TRBD2. The CDR3 protein is CASSLTSGSSTGELFF. CDR3 in DNA: TGTGCCAGCAGCTTGACTAGCGGGAGTTCCACCGGGGAGCTGTTTTTT.